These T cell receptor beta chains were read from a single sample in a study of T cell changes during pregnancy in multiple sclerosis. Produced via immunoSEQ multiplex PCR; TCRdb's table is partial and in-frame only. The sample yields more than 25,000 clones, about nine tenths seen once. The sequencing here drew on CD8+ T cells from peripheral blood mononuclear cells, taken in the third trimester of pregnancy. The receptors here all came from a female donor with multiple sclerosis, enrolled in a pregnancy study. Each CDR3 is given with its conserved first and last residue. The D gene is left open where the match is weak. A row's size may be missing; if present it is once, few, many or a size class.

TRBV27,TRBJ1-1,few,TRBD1,TGTGCCAGCAGTCTCGCCGGGACAGGGGGTACTGAAGCTTTCTTT,CASSLAGTGGTEAFF
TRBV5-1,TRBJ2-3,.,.,TGCGCCAGCAGCTTAGCGGGCCCCACAGATACGCAGTATTTT,CASSLAGPTDTQYF
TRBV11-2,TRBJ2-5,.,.,TGTGCCAGCAGCTTACAGAGCCGGGTGGAGACCCAGTACTTC,CASSLQSRVETQYF
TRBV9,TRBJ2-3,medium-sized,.,TGTGCCAGCAGCGTAGCGGGTAGGGGTGCAGATACGCAGTATTTT,CASSVAGRGADTQYF
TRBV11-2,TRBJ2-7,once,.,TGTGCCAGCAGCCCCCGTCCACAACCTACTACTTCCTACGAGCAGTACTTC,CASSPRPQPTTSYEQYF
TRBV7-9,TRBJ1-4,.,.,TGTGCCAGCAGCCTCAGGGAAAAACTGTTTTTT,CASSLREKLFF
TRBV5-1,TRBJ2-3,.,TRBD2,TGCGCCAGCAGCCCTGGCCTACTAGCGGCAGATACGCAGTATTTT,CASSPGLLAADTQYF
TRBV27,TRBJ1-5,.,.,TGTGCCAGCAGTTTTATGTCCGGGACAAATCAGCCCCAGCATTTT,CASSFMSGTNQPQHF
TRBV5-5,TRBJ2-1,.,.,TGTGCCAGCAGCGAGGGGGGGGCCTCCTACAATGAGCAGTTCTTC,CASSEGGASYNEQFF
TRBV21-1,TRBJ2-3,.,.,TGTGCCAGCAGCCCTCACGTACAGCTGATAGATACGCAGTATTTT,CASSPHVQLIDTQYF
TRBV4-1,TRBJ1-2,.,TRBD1,TGCGCCAGCAGCCAAGGGTACATAGGGACAGGCTATGGCTACACCTTC,CASSQGYIGTGYGYTF
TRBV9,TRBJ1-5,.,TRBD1,TGTGCCAGCAGCGAACAGGGGGCCCGGGGGAAGCCCCAGCATTTT,CASSEQGARGKPQHF
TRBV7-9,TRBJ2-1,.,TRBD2,TGTGCCAGCAGCCCGCAGCTAGCGGGGGGCTACAATGAGCAGTTCTTC,CASSPQLAGGYNEQFF
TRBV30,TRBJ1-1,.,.,TGTGCCTGGAGTTCCCTCGGCGGAGAAGCTTTCTTT,CAWSSLGGEAFF
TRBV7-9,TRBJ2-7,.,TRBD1,TGTGCCAGCAGGCAGACAGGGGGCGCGGGGGAGCAGTACTTC,CASRQTGGAGEQYF
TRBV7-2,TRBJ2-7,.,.,TGTGCCAGCAGCTTAGTCGTGCTATCATCCTCCTACGAGCAGTACTTC,CASSLVVLSSSYEQYF
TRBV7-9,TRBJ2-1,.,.,TGTGCCAGCAGCCCCGTCCTTCCGGGGGCTAGCGGCTACAATGAGCAGTTCTTC,CASSPVLPGASGYNEQFF
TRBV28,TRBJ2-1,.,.,TGTGCCAGCAGAGGGGGCGGGATGGATGAGCAGTTCTTC,CASRGGGMDEQFF
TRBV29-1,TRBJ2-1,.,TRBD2,TGCAGCGTTGAGGGCGGGGGATCCTACAATGAGCAGTTCTTC,CSVEGGGSYNEQFF
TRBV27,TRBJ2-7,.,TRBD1,TGTGCCAGCAGTTTATCAGGGGGCCTGAACGAGCAGTACTTC,CASSLSGGLNEQYF
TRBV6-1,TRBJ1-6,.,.,TGTGCCAGCAGCAAACTCAACAGGGAAAATTCACCCCTCCACTTT,CASSKLNRENSPLHF
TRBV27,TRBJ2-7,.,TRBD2,TGTGCCAGCAGTACAGCAGCGGGGCTGACCTACGAGCAGTACTTC,CASSTAAGLTYEQYF
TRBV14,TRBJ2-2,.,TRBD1,TGTGCCAGCAGCCAAGAGACAGGGCCTTACTCCAACACCGGGGAGCTGTTTTTT,CASSQETGPYSNTGELFF
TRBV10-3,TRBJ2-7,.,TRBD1,TGTGCCATCAGTGGGTCCGGGACAGGTTCCTCCGAGCAGTACTTC,CAISGSGTGSSEQYF
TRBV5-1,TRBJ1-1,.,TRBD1,TGCGCCAGCAGCTCCAAACAGGGGGCGAAGGGCACTGAAGCTTTCTTT,CASSSKQGAKGTEAFF
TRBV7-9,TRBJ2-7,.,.,TGTGCCAGCAGCTTAGAGGGCAGGGACTACGAGCAGTACTTC,CASSLEGRDYEQYF
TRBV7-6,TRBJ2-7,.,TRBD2,TGTGCCAGCAGCTTAGAGGCGGGGAGGGGCTACGAGCAGTACTTC,CASSLEAGRGYEQYF
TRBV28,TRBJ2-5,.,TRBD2,TGTGCCAGCAGTCCACCGGGGGGGAGGGCGTACCAAGAGACCCAGTACTTC,CASSPPGGRAYQETQYF
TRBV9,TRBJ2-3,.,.,TGTGCCAGCAGCGCCCGGTCACAGGGATGGGCAGATACGCAGTATTTT,CASSARSQGWADTQYF
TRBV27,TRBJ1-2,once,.,TGTGCCAGCAGTTTGGGTCGGGGGGGCGCGGGGGGCTACACCTTC,CASSLGRGGAGGYTF
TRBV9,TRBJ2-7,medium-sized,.,TGTGCCAGCAGCACCCGGACAGAATCCCTGGGGGAGCAGTACTTC,CASSTRTESLGEQYF
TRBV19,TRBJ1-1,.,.,TGTGCCAGTAGTATAGTCGAGGGCACTGAAGCTTTCTTT,CASSIVEGTEAFF
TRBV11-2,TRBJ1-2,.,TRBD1,TGTGCCAGCAGCCCAGGGACAGGCCGGTTCTATGGCTACACCTTC,CASSPGTGRFYGYTF
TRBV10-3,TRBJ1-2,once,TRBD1,TGTGCCATCAGCACAGGGGGGATTAACTATGGCTACACCTTC,CAISTGGINYGYTF
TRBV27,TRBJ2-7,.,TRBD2,TGTGCCAGCAGTTTATCGGGGCTAGCGGGAGAACGCTACGAGCAGTACTTC,CASSLSGLAGERYEQYF
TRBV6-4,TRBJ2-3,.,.,TGTGCCAGCAGCCTCCATGGGGAGAGAGGGGATACGCAGTATTTT,CASSLHGERGDTQYF
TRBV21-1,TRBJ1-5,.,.,TGTGCCAGCAGCAGGCTGGAGGGACAGGACAATCAGCCCCAGCATTTT,CASSRLEGQDNQPQHF
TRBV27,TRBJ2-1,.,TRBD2,TGTGCCAGCAGTCCCCCCGGGAGGGACAATGAGCAGTTCTTC,CASSPPGRDNEQFF